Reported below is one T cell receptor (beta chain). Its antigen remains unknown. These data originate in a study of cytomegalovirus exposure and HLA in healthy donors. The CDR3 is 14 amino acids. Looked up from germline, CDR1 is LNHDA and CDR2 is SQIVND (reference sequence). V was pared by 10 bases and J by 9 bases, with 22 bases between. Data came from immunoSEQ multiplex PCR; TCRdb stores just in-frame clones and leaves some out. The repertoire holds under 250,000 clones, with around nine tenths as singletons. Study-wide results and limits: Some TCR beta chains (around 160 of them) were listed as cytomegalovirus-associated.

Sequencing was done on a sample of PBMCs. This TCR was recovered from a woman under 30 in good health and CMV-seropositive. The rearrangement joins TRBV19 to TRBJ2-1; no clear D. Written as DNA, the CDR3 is TGTGCCACTACGACTCAACTAACCGTCGGTGAGCAGTTCTTC. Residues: CATTTQLTVGEQFF.